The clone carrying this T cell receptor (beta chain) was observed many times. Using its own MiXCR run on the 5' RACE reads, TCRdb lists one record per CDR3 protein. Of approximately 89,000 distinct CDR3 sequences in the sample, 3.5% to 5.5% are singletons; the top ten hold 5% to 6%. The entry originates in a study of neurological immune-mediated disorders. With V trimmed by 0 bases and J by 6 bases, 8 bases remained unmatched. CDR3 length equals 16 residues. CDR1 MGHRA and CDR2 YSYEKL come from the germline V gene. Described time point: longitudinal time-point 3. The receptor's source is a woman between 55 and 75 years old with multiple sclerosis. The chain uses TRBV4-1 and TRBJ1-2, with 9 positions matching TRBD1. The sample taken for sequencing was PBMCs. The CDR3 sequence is CASSQEVTGGGDGYTF. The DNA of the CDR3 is TGCGCCAGCAGCCAAGAGGTGACAGGGGGGGGGGATGGCTACACCTTC.